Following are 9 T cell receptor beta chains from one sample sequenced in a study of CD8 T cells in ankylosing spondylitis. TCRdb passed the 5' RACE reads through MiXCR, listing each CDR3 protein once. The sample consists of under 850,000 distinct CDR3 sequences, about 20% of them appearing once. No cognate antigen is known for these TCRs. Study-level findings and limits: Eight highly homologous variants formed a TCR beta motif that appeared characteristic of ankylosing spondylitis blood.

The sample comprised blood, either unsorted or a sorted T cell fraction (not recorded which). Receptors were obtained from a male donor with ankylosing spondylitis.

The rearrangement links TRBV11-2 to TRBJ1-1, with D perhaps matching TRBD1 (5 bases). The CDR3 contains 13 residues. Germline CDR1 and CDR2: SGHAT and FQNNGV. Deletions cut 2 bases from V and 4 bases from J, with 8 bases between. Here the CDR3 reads CASSLSGLTEAFF. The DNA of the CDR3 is TGTGCCAGCAGCTTATCAGGGCTCACTGAAGCTTTCTTT.

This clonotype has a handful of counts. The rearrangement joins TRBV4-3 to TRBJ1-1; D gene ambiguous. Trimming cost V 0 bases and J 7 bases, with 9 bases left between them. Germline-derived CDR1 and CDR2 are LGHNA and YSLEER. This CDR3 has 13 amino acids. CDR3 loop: CASSQDGPNEAFF. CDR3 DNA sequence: TGCGCCAGCAGCCAAGATGGGCCGAATGAAGCTTTCTTT.

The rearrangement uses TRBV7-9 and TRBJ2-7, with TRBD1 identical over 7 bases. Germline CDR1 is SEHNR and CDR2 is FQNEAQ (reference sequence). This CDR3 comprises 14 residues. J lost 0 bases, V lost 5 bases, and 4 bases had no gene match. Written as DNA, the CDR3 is TGTGCCAGCAGCACGGGACAGAACTCCTACGAGCAGTACTTC. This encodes CASSTGQNSYEQYF.

Written as DNA, the CDR3 is TGTGCCAGCAGCTCGACAGGGTGGAGGGAGACCCAGTACTTC. Its translation: CASSSTGWRETQYF. This chain joins TRBV7-8 and TRBJ2-5; 7 bases match TRBD1. The CDR3 has 14 amino acids. Germline V gene data show CDR1 as SGHVS and CDR2 as FQNEAQ. V was clipped by 4 bases and J by 5 bases; unmatched bases: 7.

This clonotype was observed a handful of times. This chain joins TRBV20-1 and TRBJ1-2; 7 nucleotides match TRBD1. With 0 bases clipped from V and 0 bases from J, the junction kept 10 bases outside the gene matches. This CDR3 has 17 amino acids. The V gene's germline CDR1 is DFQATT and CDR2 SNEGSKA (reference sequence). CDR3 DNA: TGCAGTGCTAGAGATCCTAGGACAGGCCCGTCTAACTATGGCTACACCTTC. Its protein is CSARDPRTGPSNYGYTF.

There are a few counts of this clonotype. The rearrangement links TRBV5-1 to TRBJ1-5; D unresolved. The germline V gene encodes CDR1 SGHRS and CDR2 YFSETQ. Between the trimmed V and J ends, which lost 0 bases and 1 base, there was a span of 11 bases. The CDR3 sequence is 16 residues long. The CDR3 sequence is CASSLGPGASNQPQHF. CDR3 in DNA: TGCGCCAGCAGCTTGGGGCCGGGAGCGAGCAATCAGCCCCAGCATTTT. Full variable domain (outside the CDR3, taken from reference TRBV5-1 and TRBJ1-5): KAGVTQTPRYLIKTRGQQVTLSCSPISGHRSVSWYQQTPGQGLQFLFEYFSETQRNKGNFPGRFSGRQFSNSRSEMNVSTLELGDSALYLCASSLGPGASNQPQHFGDGTRLSIL.

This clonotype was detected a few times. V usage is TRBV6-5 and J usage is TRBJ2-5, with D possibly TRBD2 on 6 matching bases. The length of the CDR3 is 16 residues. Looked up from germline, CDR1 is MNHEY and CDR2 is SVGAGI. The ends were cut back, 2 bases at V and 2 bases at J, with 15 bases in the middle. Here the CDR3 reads CASSYEVGGGQETQYF. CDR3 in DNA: TGTGCCAGCAGTTACGAGGTCGGGGGAGGACAAGAGACCCAGTACTTC.

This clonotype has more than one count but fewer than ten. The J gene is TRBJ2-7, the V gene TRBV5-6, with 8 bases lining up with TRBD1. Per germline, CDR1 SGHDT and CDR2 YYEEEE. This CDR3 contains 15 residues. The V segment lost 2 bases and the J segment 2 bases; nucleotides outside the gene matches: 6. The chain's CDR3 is CASSFGTGRTYEQYF. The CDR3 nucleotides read TGTGCCAGCAGCTTCGGGACAGGAAGAACCTACGAGCAGTACTTC.

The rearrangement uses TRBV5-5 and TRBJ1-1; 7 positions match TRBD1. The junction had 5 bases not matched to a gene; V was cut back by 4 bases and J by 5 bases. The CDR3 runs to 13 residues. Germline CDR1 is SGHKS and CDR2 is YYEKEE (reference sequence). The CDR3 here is CASSNNRGTEAFF. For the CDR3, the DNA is TGTGCCAGCAGCAACAACAGGGGAACTGAAGCTTTCTTT.